The clone carrying this T cell receptor (beta chain) occurred many times. Its antigen remains unknown. Unique molecular identifiers were affixed to single, distinct cDNA molecules. Each CDR3 protein is one row after TCRdb ran MiXCR on the 5' RACE reads. This table holds roughly 31,000 distinct CDR3 sequences, about 4.2% found once. The sample belongs to a study of early T cells in non-severe SARS-CoV-2 infection. Background on the study: Sequencing targeted bulk RNA from unsorted whole blood, leaving chains unpaired. General study findings and limits: The study's VDJdb matching favored anti-spike CD8 responses and missed private and CD4 specificities.

V was shortened by 6 bases and J by 0 bases, with 21 bases between the two germline ends. The CDR3 runs to 18 residues. The V gene's germline CDR1 is DFQATT and CDR2 SNEGSKA (reference sequence). The sequencing input was whole blood. The chain has TRBV20-1 and TRBJ2-6, with D perhaps matching TRBD1 (6 bases). The sequence derives from an adult who was a healthcare worker with PCR-confirmed SARS-CoV-2 infection or an uninfected control (not recorded which). In nucleotides, the CDR3 is TGCAGTGCCCAGCAGCTAGGACAGTTCTTCTCTGGGGCCAACGTCCTGACTTTC. Its translation: CSAQQLGQFFSGANVLTF.